The 18 T cell receptor beta chains below all came from one sample that was sequenced in a study of T cell responses to AZD1222 COVID-19 vaccine. Measured with immunoSEQ multiplex PCR; TCRdb has only the in-frame clones, and not every one. The sample comprises roughly 120,000 clones, 88% of which are singletons, and roughly 4% rests with the top ten. The sample was peripheral blood, taken on day 0 of AZD1222 vaccination. The receptors stem from an adult in good health.

The chain joins TRBV6-6 to TRBJ1-6; D is possibly TRBD1 (6 bases). Germline V gene sequence: CDR1 MNHNY, CDR2 SVGAGI (reference sequence). V was pared by 11 bases and J by 7 bases, with 18 bases between. The CDR3 is 14 residues long. The CDR3 loop is CAATRLGGNSPLHF. The CDR3 DNA follows: TGTGCCGCCACCAGACTAGGGGGAAATTCACCCCTCCACTTT.

This clone was detected a few times. The V gene is TRBV4-2, the J gene TRBJ1-2; D ambiguous. V dropped 0 bases and J dropped 6 bases, with 14 bases sitting between them. The CDR3 spans 15 residues. In germline, CDR1 is LGHNA, CDR2 YNFKEQ. The CDR3: CASSQDRHSYDGYTF. CDR3 nucleotide sequence: TGTGCCAGCAGCCAAGATCGCCACAGTTACGATGGCTACACCTTC.

The chain couples TRBV12-3 or TRBV12-4 to TRBJ1-2, with TRBD1 matching over 8 bases. V shed 10 bases and J 2 bases; nucleotides not matched to a gene: 6. There are 13 residues in the CDR3. The CDR3 is CATKTGANYGYTF. The CDR3, as DNA: TGTGCCACTAAGACAGGGGCCAACTATGGCTACACCTTC.

The chain uses TRBV6-4 and TRBJ2-2, with D unresolved. V was pared by 5 bases and J by 1 base, with 8 bases between. Looked up from germline, CDR1 is MRHNA and CDR2 is SNTAGT. CDR3 length: 14 residues. CDR3 sequence reads: CASSPTMNTGELFF. The DNA of the CDR3 is TGTGCCAGCAGTCCAACTATGAACACCGGGGAGCTGTTTTTT.

The chain uses TRBV19 and TRBJ2-3; the match to TRBD2 covers 8 bases. CDR1 LNHDA and CDR2 SQIVND come from the germline V gene (reference sequence). Trimming took 3 bases from V and 3 from J; bases not matched to a gene: 5. There are 15 residues in the CDR3. The CDR3 DNA sequence: TGTGCCAGTAGTATCCGAAGCGGGAGTACAGATACGCAGTATTTT. This translates into CASSIRSGSTDTQYF.

The CDR3 sequence: CASSVADRVEAFF. In nucleotides, the CDR3 is TGTGCCAGCAGCGTAGCGGACAGGGTAGAAGCTTTCTTT. The V call is TRBV9, the J call TRBJ1-1; 8 nucleotides match TRBD1. The germline CDR1 and CDR2 sequences are SGDLS and YYNGEE. Trimming removed 0 bases from V and 8 bases from J; junction bases left unmatched: 3. The CDR3 has 13 amino acids.

V and J are TRBV11-3 and TRBJ2-1, with 11 bases matching TRBD2. CDR1 and CDR2 from the germline V gene are SGHNT and YENEEA. The length of the CDR3 is 16 residues. V shed 5 bases and J 8 bases; nucleotides not matched to a gene: 11. DNA of the CDR3: TGTGCCAGCAGCCCATGGCTAGCGGGGGGCTGGGATGAGCAGTTCTTC. Protein sequence: CASSPWLAGGWDEQFF.

The chain couples TRBV19 to TRBJ1-4; D is undetermined. This CDR3 region has 13 residues. Trimming shortened V by 7 bases and J by 2 bases, and 8 bases separated the two germline ends. Germline V lookup: CDR1 LNHDA, CDR2 SQIVND (reference sequence). Here the CDR3 DNA reads TGTGCCAGTAACCGGAAGACTAATGAAAAACTGTTTTTT. Protein: CASNRKTNEKLFF.

The chain joins TRBV6-5 to TRBJ1-1, with D uncertain. Germline CDR1 reads MNHEY; CDR2 reads SVGAGI. Trimming stripped 6 bases from V and 2 bases from J, with 13 bases between. The CDR3 consists of 14 residues. CDR3 residues: CASRNKRENTEAFF. The CDR3 DNA reads as TGTGCCAGCAGAAATAAAAGGGAAAACACTGAAGCTTTCTTT.

The J gene is TRBJ1-6, the V gene TRBV7-6; maybe TRBD1 (6 bases). The CDR3 consists of 15 residues. The germline V and J ends were trimmed by 5 bases and 0 bases, with 8 bases remaining between them. The germline CDR1 and CDR2 sequences are SGHVS and FNYEAQ. Here the CDR3 reads CASSTGNSYNSPLHF. DNA of the CDR3: TGTGCCAGCAGCACAGGGAACTCCTATAATTCACCCCTCCACTTT.

V is TRBV10-3 and J is TRBJ2-4; TRBD1 agrees at 7 bases. This CDR3 has 16 residues. The J segment lost 6 bases and the V segment lost 0 bases, leaving 8 bases of the junction unmatched. The germline V gene has CDR1 ENHRY and CDR2 SYGVKD. The CDR3 is CAISESKGGQPNIQYF. Here the CDR3 DNA reads TGTGCCATCAGTGAGTCGAAAGGGGGCCAGCCAAACATTCAGTACTTC.

The rearrangement uses TRBV4-1 and TRBJ1-2; no definite D call. Germline-derived CDR1 and CDR2 are MGHRA and YSYEKL. This CDR3 is 18 amino acids long. Trimming removed 5 bases from V and 4 bases from J, with 26 bases in between. Here the CDR3 reads CASSGKNSLVNPSYGYTF. DNA of the CDR3: TGCGCCAGCAGCGGCAAAAACTCCCTGGTGAACCCCTCCTATGGCTACACCTTC.

The chain's CDR3 is CSVAGEGLHEQYF. The CDR3, as DNA: TGCAGCGTTGCGGGAGAGGGCTTGCACGAGCAGTACTTC. The V and J genes are TRBV29-1 and TRBJ2-7; D might be TRBD2 (6 bases). V was cut by 4 bases and J by 5 bases, with 15 bases left in between. The germline CDR1 and CDR2 sequences are SQVTM and ANQGSEA. The CDR3 has 13 amino acids.

This chain joins TRBV27 and TRBJ1-1, with TRBD1 matching over 8 bases. The CDR3 extends over 11 amino acids. The J segment lost 6 bases and the V segment lost 7 bases, leaving 1 base of the junction unmatched. Per germline, CDR1 MNHEY and CDR2 SMNVEV (reference sequence). CDR3 sequence reads: CASTQGAEAFF. The CDR3 bases are TGTGCCAGCACACAGGGGGCTGAAGCTTTCTTT.

The chain links TRBV20-1 to TRBJ2-2; D is unclear. Germline V gene lookup returns CDR1 DFQATT and CDR2 SNEGSKA (reference sequence). Deletions cut 3 bases from V and 5 bases from J, with 16 bases between. CDR3 size: 15 residues. CDR3 coding DNA: TGCAGTGCTAGTCCCCGACCTGGGAATACCGGGGAGCTGTTTTTT. The encoded protein is CSASPRPGNTGELFF.

J is TRBJ1-1 and V is TRBV19; maybe TRBD1 (6 bases). CDR1 and CDR2 (germline): LNHDA, SQIVND (reference sequence). V lost 4 bases, J lost 1 base, and 10 bases lay in between. The length of the CDR3 is 14 residues. CDR3 loop: CASSTTGTNTEAFF. The CDR3, as DNA: TGTGCCAGTAGTACAACAGGGACGAACACTGAAGCTTTCTTT.

The chain uses TRBV18 and TRBJ1-4; tentative D call: TRBD1 (5 bases). The CDR3 is made up of 16 amino acids. CDR1 is KGHSH and CDR2 is LQKENI in the germline V gene. Deletions cut 1 base from V and 0 bases from J, with 9 bases between. The CDR3 here is CASSPQRGATNEKLFF. CDR3 coding DNA: TGTGCCAGCTCACCACAAAGGGGCGCAACTAATGAAAAACTGTTTTTT.

The V call is TRBV25-1, the J call TRBJ1-1, with TRBD1 identical over 7 bases. With V trimmed by 3 bases and J by 0 bases, 13 bases remained unmatched. The CDR3 length is 18 residues. Germline CDR1 is MGHDK and CDR2 is SYGVNS. CDR3 amino acids: CASSDGIRTGFMNTEAFF. The CDR3 region has the DNA TGTGCCAGCAGTGACGGGATCAGGACAGGCTTTATGAACACTGAAGCTTTCTTT.